This T cell receptor beta chain comes out of a study of control samples from healthy donors and cancer patients (dated by TCRdb to the early 2020s). A word on this clone: It has no known antigen specificity. Base qualities were left out, and no much larger clone turns up one base away. Other DNA variants within this sample encode the same CDR3.

From its cysteine to its phenylalanine, the CDR3 spans 13 amino acids. Solely the CDR3 DNA is kept, with 39 bases framed from the first base. The junction carries 9 bases between V and J, which are trimmed by 3 bases and 4 bases respectively. Library method: the immunoSEQ multiplex PCR assay. TCRdb provides this immuneACCESS table in a form limited to in-frame rearrangements. Some clones are lacking; in checked studies, under half of them reflect an unresolved V gene, and why the rest are absent is not known. The sample has fewer than 500,000 clones on record, around 90% of them singletons. The top ten hold around 6.5% of the sample.

The sequence links TRBV12-3 or TRBV12-4 to TRBJ1-1; too little of a D gene remains to name it. Sequencing was performed on PBMCs. The TCR originated in a man aged 35 to 55 with head and neck cancer. The CDR3 here reads CASSLKGGTEAFF. The nucleotides are TGTGCCAGCAGTTTGAAGGGTGGCACTGAAGCTTTCTTT.